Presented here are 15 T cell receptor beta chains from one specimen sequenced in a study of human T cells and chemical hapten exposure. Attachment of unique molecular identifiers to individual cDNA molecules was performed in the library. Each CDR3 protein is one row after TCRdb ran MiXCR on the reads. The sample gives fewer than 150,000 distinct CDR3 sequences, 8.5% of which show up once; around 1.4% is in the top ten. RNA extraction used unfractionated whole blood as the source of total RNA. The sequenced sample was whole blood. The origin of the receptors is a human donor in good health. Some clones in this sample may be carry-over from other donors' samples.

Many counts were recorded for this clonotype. The CDR3 sequence is CASTSRGALPYGYTF. CDR3 nucleotides: TGTGCCAGCACATCGAGGGGGGCCCTTCCGTATGGCTACACCTTC. The chain uses TRBV9 and TRBJ1-2; a weak D match, TRBD1 (6 bases). The CDR3 has 15 residues. Germline V gene sequence: CDR1 SGDLS, CDR2 YYNGEE. V lost 6 bases and J 5 bases, leaving 20 bases between the germline ends.

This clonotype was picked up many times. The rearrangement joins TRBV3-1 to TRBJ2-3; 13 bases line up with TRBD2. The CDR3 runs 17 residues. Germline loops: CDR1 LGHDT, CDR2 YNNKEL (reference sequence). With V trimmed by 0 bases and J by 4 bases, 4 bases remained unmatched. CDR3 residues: CASSQDTSGRGADTQYF. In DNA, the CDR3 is TGTGCCAGCAGCCAAGATACTAGCGGGAGGGGAGCAGATACGCAGTATTTT.

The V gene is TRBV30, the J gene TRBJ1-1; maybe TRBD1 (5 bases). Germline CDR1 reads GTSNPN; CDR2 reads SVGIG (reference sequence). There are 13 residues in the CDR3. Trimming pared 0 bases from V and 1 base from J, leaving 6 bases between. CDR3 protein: CAWSVGQNTEAFF. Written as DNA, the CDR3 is TGTGCCTGGAGTGTAGGACAGAACACTGAAGCTTTCTTT.

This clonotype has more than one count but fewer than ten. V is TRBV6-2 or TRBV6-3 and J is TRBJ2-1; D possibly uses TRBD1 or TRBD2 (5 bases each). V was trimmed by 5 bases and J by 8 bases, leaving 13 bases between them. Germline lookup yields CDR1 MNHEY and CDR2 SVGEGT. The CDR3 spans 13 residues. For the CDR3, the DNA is TGTGCCAGCAGTGTATACCAGGGACATGAGCAGTTCTTC. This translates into CASSVYQGHEQFF.

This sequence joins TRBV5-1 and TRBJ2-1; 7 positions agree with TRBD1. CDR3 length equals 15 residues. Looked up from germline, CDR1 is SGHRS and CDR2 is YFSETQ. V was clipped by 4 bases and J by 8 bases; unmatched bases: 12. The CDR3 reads CASSPPLDRLDEQFF. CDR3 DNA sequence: TGCGCCAGCAGCCCTCCCTTGGACAGGTTGGATGAGCAGTTCTTC.

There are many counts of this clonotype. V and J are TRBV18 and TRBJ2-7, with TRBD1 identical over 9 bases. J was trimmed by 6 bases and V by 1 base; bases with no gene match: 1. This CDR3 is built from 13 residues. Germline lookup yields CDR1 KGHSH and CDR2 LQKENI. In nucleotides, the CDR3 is TGTGCCAGCTCACCACAGACAGGGGGCGAGCAGTACTTC. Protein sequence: CASSPQTGGEQYF.

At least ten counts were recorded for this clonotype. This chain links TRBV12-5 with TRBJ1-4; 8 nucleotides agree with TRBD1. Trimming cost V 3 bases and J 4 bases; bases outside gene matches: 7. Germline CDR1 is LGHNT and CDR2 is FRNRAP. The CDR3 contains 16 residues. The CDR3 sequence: CASGFGTGLINEKLFF. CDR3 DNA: TGTGCTAGTGGTTTCGGGACAGGCCTTATTAATGAAAAACTGTTTTTT.

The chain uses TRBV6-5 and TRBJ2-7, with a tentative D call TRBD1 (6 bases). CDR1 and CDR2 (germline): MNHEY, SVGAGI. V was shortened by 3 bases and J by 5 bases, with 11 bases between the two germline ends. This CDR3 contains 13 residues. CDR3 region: CASSYPGADEQYF. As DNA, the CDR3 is TGTGCCAGCAGTTATCCAGGGGCCGACGAGCAGTACTTC.

This CDR3 is CASSFNRLALAGELFF. CDR3 DNA sequence: TGTGCCAGCAGCTTTAACCGACTAGCTTTGGCCGGGGAGCTGTTTTTT. The chain recombines TRBV7-9 with TRBJ2-2, with TRBD2 matching over 7 bases. Germline V gene data show CDR1 as SEHNR and CDR2 as FQNEAQ (reference sequence). This CDR3 is 16 amino acids long. V was pared by 3 bases and J by 6 bases, with 10 bases of the junction left unmatched.

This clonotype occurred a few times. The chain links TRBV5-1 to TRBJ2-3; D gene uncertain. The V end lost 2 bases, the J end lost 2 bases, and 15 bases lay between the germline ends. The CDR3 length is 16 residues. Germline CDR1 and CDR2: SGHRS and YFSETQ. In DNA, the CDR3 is TGCGCCAGCAGCTTTGATGGATGGGTAATCACAGATACGCAGTATTTT. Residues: CASSFDGWVITDTQYF.

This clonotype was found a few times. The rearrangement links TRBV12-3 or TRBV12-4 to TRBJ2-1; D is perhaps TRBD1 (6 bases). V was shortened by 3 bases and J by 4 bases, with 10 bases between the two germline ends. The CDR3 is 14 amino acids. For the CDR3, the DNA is TGTGCCAGCAGTTTCGGACAGAATTACAATGAGCAGTTCTTC. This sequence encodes CASSFGQNYNEQFF.

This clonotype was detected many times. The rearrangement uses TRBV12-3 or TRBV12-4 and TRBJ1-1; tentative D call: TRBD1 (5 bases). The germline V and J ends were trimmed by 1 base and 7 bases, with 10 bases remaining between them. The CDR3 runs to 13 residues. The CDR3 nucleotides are TGTGCCAGCAGTTTAGAGGGGAAGGATGAAGCTTTCTTT. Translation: CASSLEGKDEAFF.

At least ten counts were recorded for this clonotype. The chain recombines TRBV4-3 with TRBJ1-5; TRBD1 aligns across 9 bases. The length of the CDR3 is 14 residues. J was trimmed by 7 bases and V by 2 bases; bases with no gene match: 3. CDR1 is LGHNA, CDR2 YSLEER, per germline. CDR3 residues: CASSQTGGGQPQHF. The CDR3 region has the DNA TGCGCCAGCAGCCAAACAGGGGGCGGACAGCCCCAGCATTTT.

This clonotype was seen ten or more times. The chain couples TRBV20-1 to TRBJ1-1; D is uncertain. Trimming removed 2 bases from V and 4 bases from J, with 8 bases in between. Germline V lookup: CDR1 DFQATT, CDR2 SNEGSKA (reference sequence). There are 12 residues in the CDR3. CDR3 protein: CSARSGSTEAFF. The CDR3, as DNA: TGCAGTGCTAGATCGGGATCCACTGAAGCTTTCTTT.

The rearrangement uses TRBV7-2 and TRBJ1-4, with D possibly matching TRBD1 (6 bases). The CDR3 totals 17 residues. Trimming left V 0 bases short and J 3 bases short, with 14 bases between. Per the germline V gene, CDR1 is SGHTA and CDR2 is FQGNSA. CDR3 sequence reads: CASSLARTGSPNEKLFF. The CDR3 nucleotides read TGTGCCAGCAGCTTAGCGCGAACAGGGAGTCCTAATGAAAAACTGTTTTTT. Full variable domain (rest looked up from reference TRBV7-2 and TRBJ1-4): GAGVSQSPSNKVTEKGKDVELRCDPISGHTALYWYRQSLGQGLEFLIYFQGNSAPDKSGLPSDRFSAERTGGSVSTLTIQRTQQEDSAVYLCASSLARTGSPNEKLFFGSGTQLSVL.